The 19 T cell receptor beta chains below were found in one sample sequenced in a study of blood T cell repertoires in COVID-19. The table came from immunoSEQ multiplex PCR; TCRdb's copy has only in-frame clones and leaves some out. The sample comprises under 75,000 clones, approximately 80% of which are singletons, and 25% to 30% rests with the top ten. Material for sequencing was peripheral blood. These TCRs come from a woman older than 75 with active or convalescent COVID-19.

The chain carries TRBV12-3 or TRBV12-4 and TRBJ2-3, with D possibly matching TRBD1 (5 bases). The germline V and J ends were trimmed by 5 bases and 6 bases, with 9 bases remaining between them. This CDR3 comprises 12 residues. The CDR3 DNA reads as TGTGCCAGCAGTCCGGACACGGATACGCAGTATTTT. Encoded protein: CASSPDTDTQYF.

This chain connects TRBV6-2 or TRBV6-3 to TRBJ2-7, with D possibly TRBD1 on 6 matching bases. Germline assignment: CDR1 MNHEY and CDR2 SVGEGT. V lost 2 bases and J 0 bases, leaving 17 bases between the germline ends. The CDR3 is made up of 17 amino acids. The CDR3 is CASSYPTAGEVSYEQYF. The CDR3 nucleotides are TGTGCCAGCAGTTACCCCACGGCAGGGGAAGTCTCCTACGAGCAGTACTTC.

This chain uses TRBV3-1 (or the pseudogene TRBV3-2) with TRBJ2-7; 7 bases match TRBD2. In germline, CDR1 is LGHDT, CDR2 YNNKEL (reference sequence). The CDR3 length is 15 residues. After removal of 4 bases from V and 3 bases from J, the junction contained 9 bases not matched to a gene. The CDR3: CASSPSGTTYYEQYF. The CDR3 nucleotides read TGTGCCAGCAGCCCATCCGGGACTACTTACTACGAGCAGTACTTC.

The V call is TRBV7-2, the J call TRBJ2-1, with TRBD2 matching over 9 bases. This CDR3 is 14 amino acids long. V dropped 1 base and J dropped 15; count of bases not matched to a gene: 10. CDR1 and CDR2 from the germline V gene are SGHTA and FQGNSA. As DNA, the CDR3 is TGTGCCAGCAGCTTAGAAGGGCGGGGGGGCCTTTTGTTCTTC. Translation: CASSLEGRGGLLFF.

The rearrangement links TRBV12-3 or TRBV12-4 to TRBJ2-1, with D perhaps TRBD2 (6 bases). V lost 5 bases and J lost 10, with 15 bases in between. This CDR3 is 13 amino acids long. In DNA, the CDR3 is TGTGCCAGCAGTGCCGGAGGGCCTGGGGAGCAGTTCTTC. Residues: CASSAGGPGEQFF.

This clone was detected only once. The V call is TRBV14, the J call TRBJ2-7, with 7 bases fitting TRBD1. Unmatched junction bases numbered 8, after V lost 6 bases and J lost 0 bases. The germline gives CDR1 SGHDN, CDR2 FVKESK. CDR3 size: 15 residues. Here the CDR3 reads CASRDRDRHSYEQYF. The CDR3 nucleotides are TGTGCCAGCAGAGACCGGGACAGACACTCCTACGAGCAGTACTTC.

This rearrangement joins TRBV19 to TRBJ2-2; 9 bases are a match to TRBD1. Trimming took 2 bases from V and 5 from J; bases not matched to a gene: 3. CDR3 size: 15 residues. CDR1 is LNHDA, CDR2 SQIVND, per germline (reference sequence). CDR3 in DNA: TGTGCCAGTAGTATAAGGGACAGGGTTACCGGGGAGCTGTTTTTT. Protein sequence: CASSIRDRVTGELFF.

The gene calls are TRBV12-3 or TRBV12-4 and TRBJ1-2; D possibly corresponds to TRBD1 (6 bases). The CDR3 is made up of 12 amino acids. V lost 4 bases to trimming and J lost 6 bases, with 9 bases between them. The CDR3 region is CASSSQGHGYTF. The DNA for the CDR3 is TGTGCCAGCAGTTCACAGGGCCATGGCTACACCTTC.

V and J are TRBV13 and TRBJ1-2, with TRBD1 matching 8 bases. J lost 4 bases, V lost 5 bases, and 6 bases had no gene match. This CDR3 is 14 amino acids long. CDR1 is PRHDT and CDR2 is FYEKMQ in the germline V gene (reference sequence). The CDR3 region is CASSRQGYRYGYTF. CDR3 DNA: TGTGCCAGCAGCCGACAGGGGTACCGCTATGGCTACACCTTC.

This clone was picked up a small number of times. The chain couples TRBV7-2 to TRBJ1-4; tentative D call: TRBD1 (6 bases). CDR1 is SGHTA, CDR2 FQGNSA, per germline. The CDR3 has 15 residues. Trimming took off 5 bases at V and 6 bases at J, with 16 bases between the two ends. This CDR3 is CASSPTSAGDEKLFF. In DNA, the CDR3 is TGTGCCAGCAGCCCGACATCGGCAGGGGATGAAAAACTGTTTTTT.

V usage is TRBV6-1 and J usage is TRBJ1-1; perhaps TRBD1 as D (6 bases). V lost 2 bases, J lost 7 bases, and 11 bases lay in between. Germline V lookup: CDR1 MNHNS, CDR2 SASEGT. This CDR3 spans 13 amino acids. The CDR3 nucleotides are TGTGCCAGCAGTGAATCGGGACAACGTGAAGCTTTCTTT. Encoded protein: CASSESGQREAFF.

V gene TRBV18 combines with J gene TRBJ2-3, with TRBD2 matching 12 bases. The germline CDR1 and CDR2 sequences are KGHSH and LQKENI. The V gene end was trimmed by 8 bases and the J gene end by 8 bases; junction bases not matched to a gene: 11. This CDR3 contains 15 residues. The CDR3 loop is CASAQASGGAGTQYF. The CDR3 nucleotides read TGTGCCAGCGCCCAGGCTAGCGGGGGGGCCGGTACGCAGTATTTT. The full variable domain, with the rest looked up from reference TRBV18 and TRBJ2-3, is NAGVMQNPRHLVRRRGQEARLRCSPMKGHSHVYWYRQLPEEGLKFMVYLQKENIIDESGMPKERFSAEFPKEGPSILRIQQVVRGDSAAYFCASAQASGGAGTQYFGPGTRLTVL.

This chain joins TRBV21-1 and TRBJ1-5; the D segment call TRBD1 is taken from the table without a DNA check. TRBV21-1 represents a pseudogene. CDR3 length: 18 residues. CDR3 sequence reads: CASSVGQGHEDFNQPQHF. The CDR3 region has the DNA TGTGCCAGCAGCGTAGGACAGGGGCATGAAGACTTTAATCAGCCCCAGCATTTT.

V gene TRBV7-2 combines with J gene TRBJ2-7; 7 positions agree with TRBD1. The CDR3 runs to 17 residues. Trimming at V came to 3 bases and at J to 0 bases, leaving 11 bases not matched to a gene. From germline, CDR1 is SGHTA and CDR2 FQGNSA. CDR3 bases: TGTGCCAGCAGCTTCGATATTGGACAGGCGAACTCCTACGAGCAGTACTTC. It encodes CASSFDIGQANSYEQYF.

The chain couples TRBV28 to TRBJ1-1, with 7 nucleotides matching TRBD1. Looked up from germline, CDR1 is MDHEN and CDR2 is SYDVKM. V shed 6 bases, J shed 4 bases, and the junction held 8 bases outside the gene matches. The CDR3 is made up of 14 amino acids. The CDR3 spells CASSQTTGTTEAFF. The CDR3 coding sequence is TGTGCCAGCAGCCAAACGACAGGGACCACTGAAGCTTTCTTT.

In DNA, the CDR3 is TGTGCCAGCAGCTTGGGACAGAGGTTGGCCGAGCAGTACTTC. Its translation: CASSLGQRLAEQYF. This chain links TRBV7-2 with TRBJ2-7; 7 bases align to TRBD1. The CDR3 contains 14 residues. Germline loops: CDR1 SGHTA, CDR2 FQGNSA. The trim removed 3 bases at V and 6 bases at J, leaving 8 bases unmatched.

V usage is TRBV19 and J usage is TRBJ2-7; TRBD2 matches 7 bases. V shed 4 bases, J shed 8 bases, and the junction held 2 bases outside the gene matches. Germline CDR1 is LNHDA and CDR2 is SQIVND (reference sequence). The CDR3 length is 11 residues. CDR3 bases: TGTGCCAGTAGTAGCGGGGGACAGCAGTACTTC. It codes for CASSSGGQQYF.

The chain joins TRBV19 to TRBJ1-2; D remains unclear. The CDR3 loop spans 14 amino acids. Germline-derived CDR1 and CDR2 are LNHDA and SQIVND (reference sequence). V shed 5 bases and J shed 0 bases, with 10 bases lying between them. CDR3 residues: CASSPDTSNYGYTF. CDR3 coding DNA: TGTGCCAGTAGTCCAGACACCTCTAACTATGGCTACACCTTC.

This sequence joins TRBV11-2 and TRBJ2-1, with D possibly being TRBD1 (5 bases). V dropped 5 bases and J dropped 7 bases, with 18 bases sitting between them. The CDR3 contains 15 residues. Per germline, CDR1 SGHAT and CDR2 FQNNGV. CDR3 nucleotide sequence: TGTGCCAGCAGCCCGACAGCTCTACAAGTAAATGAGCAGTTCTTC. Translation: CASSPTALQVNEQFF.